A selection of T cell receptor beta chains follows, all from one sample in a study of cytomegalovirus exposure and HLA in healthy donors. The method was immunoSEQ multiplex PCR; TCRdb's version includes in-frame clones alone and lacks a portion of them. Of 55,000 to 75,000 clones in the sample, around 96% were seen once. The sequencing sample was made of PBMCs. The receptors shown here come from a man younger than 30 in good health and CMV-seropositive. CDR3s leave out the opening cysteine and the closing phenylalanine or tryptophan.

v_gene,j_gene,CDR3aa
TRBV7-9,TRBJ1-1,ASRTSRLNTEAF
TRBV19,TRBJ1-4,ASSITESREKLF
TRBV6-5,TRBJ1-2,ASSGDSNYGYT
TRBV25-1,TRBJ1-2,ASSESTRSPSYGYT
TRBV11-2,TRBJ2-7,ASEGEGEQY
TRBV28,TRBJ2-3,ASSLLTSGGTDTQY
TRBV5-6,TRBJ2-7,ASSLERGRELVYEQY
TRBV27,TRBJ2-1,ASSLSDGTSHEQF
TRBV7-2,TRBJ1-4,ASSLGQPYATNEKLF
TRBV7-2,TRBJ2-3,ASSLALTGGAGTQY
TRBV6-1,TRBJ1-1,ASSELVRSRGNTEAF
TRBV6-1,TRBJ2-3,ASREPGLAGGTDTQY
TRBV4-1,TRBJ2-7,ASSQEAPGYSYEQY
TRBV27,TRBJ2-7,ASQRGFGYEQY
TRBV5-8,TRBJ2-3,ASSPPPTSGARSTDTQY
TRBV6-5,TRBJ2-2,ASSDREAGELF
TRBV28,TRBJ1-5,ASSRDGRNQPQH
TRBV5-6,TRBJ2-1,ASSPVGVDNEQF
TRBV6-4,TRBJ2-3,ASSDERGGPDTQY
TRBV18,TRBJ1-4,ASSRTGAPNEKLF
TRBV19,TRBJ2-1,ASSIRDTSSYNEQF
TRBV28,TRBJ1-1,ASSLRHTEAF
TRBV27,TRBJ2-5,ASRTSGRLQETQY
TRBV6-4,TRBJ2-5,ASIGGARETQY
TRBV2,TRBJ2-5,ASRLAGGPVETQY
TRBV10-3,TRBJ1-1,ANSGVMNTEAF
TRBV6-1,TRBJ2-5,ASSGPGHRTQY
TRBV28,TRBJ2-5,ATEGAGETQY
TRBV23-1,TRBJ2-1,ASSQSVRAMGLAGGPCWEQF
TRBV28,TRBJ1-2,ASSSPTDNGYT
TRBV11-2,TRBJ2-5,ASSLDDFAGGETQY
TRBV28,TRBJ1-4,ASGGATNEKLF
TRBV5-6,TRBJ2-2,ASSLTGGASGELF
TRBV6-5,TRBJ2-3,ASSYGQTTDTQY
TRBV2,TRBJ1-4,ASSGQGGNEKLF
TRBV7-3,TRBJ1-5,ASSPRNQPQH
TRBV19,TRBJ2-1,ASSTRASGPAYNEQF
TRBV7-8,TRBJ2-2,ASSLVRGVDTGELF
TRBV5-5,TRBJ1-6,ASSIGQGVPSSYNSPLH
TRBV28,TRBJ1-5,ASILTGLGNQPQH
TRBV4-1,TRBJ2-1,ASSQVSGGPYNEQF
TRBV15,TRBJ2-7,ATRGTGPSYEQY
TRBV10-2,TRBJ2-7,ASRQTGTYEQY
TRBV28,TRBJ2-1,ASSFPTSGRTYNEQF
TRBV29-1,TRBJ1-1,SAHRDASTEAF
TRBV5-1,TRBJ2-2,ASSLSVVYTGELF
TRBV5-8,TRBJ2-3,ASSSPGRGGTDTQY
TRBV15,TRBJ1-1,ATSRDRSHAALLSAF
TRBV21-1,TRBJ2-5,ASSKARVGGVRETQY